The 25 T cell receptor beta chains below come from one sample, sequenced in a study of T-cell reconstitution after alpha-beta-depleted transplantation in children. Unique molecular identifiers were incorporated into the prepared TCRbeta library. From the PCR reads, TCRdb called clonotypes with MiXCR, one entry per CDR3 protein. This sample has hundreds of thousands of distinct CDR3 sequences; around 15% occur once, and the top ten carry just over 40%. The source material was PBMCs, mostly from graft donor cells, sampled 360 days after TCRalphabeta/CD19-depleted stem cell transplant. Receptors were obtained from a male patient aged 2 to 9 who had a stem cell transplant for acute lymphoblastic leukemia, so the T cells may come from the graft donor.

This clonotype turned up a few times. The chain carries TRBV5-1 and TRBJ2-2; TRBD1 agrees at 8 bases. The CDR3 covers 14 residues. Germline loops: CDR1 SGHRS, CDR2 YFSETQ. The junction had 7 bases not matched to a gene; V was cut back by 6 bases and J by 6 bases. In DNA form, the CDR3 reads TGCGCCAGCACAGGGGGCTTGGCATCCGGGGAGCTGTTTTTT. Its translation: CASTGGLASGELFF.

This clonotype occurred a few times. The chain couples TRBV2 to TRBJ2-7; TRBD1 aligns across 7 bases. CDR3 size: 16 residues. The V gene end was trimmed by 4 bases and the J gene end by 0 bases; junction bases not matched to a gene: 9. Germline lookup yields CDR1 SNHLY and CDR2 FYNNEI. CDR3 in DNA: TGTGCCAGCAGTGGGGACAGCCCGTTAAGCTCCTACGAGCAGTACTTC. This sequence encodes CASSGDSPLSSYEQYF.

A remark on this clonotype: At one end the junction does not follow the germline gene, possibly because of a read error. The rearrangement uses TRBV20-1 and TRBJ2-7; 11 nucleotides line up with TRBD2. Germline V gene lookup returns CDR1 DFQATT and CDR2 SNEGSKA (reference sequence). The length of the CDR3 is 14 residues. The CDR3 DNA sequence: TGCTGTGCCGACCCTAGCGGGAGGTCCTACGAGCAGTACTTC. Translating it yields CCADPSGRSYEQYF.

This clonotype was counted a few times. The V and J genes are TRBV4-3 and TRBJ2-7, with D possibly being TRBD1 (6 bases). The germline V gene has CDR1 LGHNA and CDR2 YSLEER. V shed 6 bases and J shed 3 bases, with 21 bases lying between them. CDR3 size: 16 residues. CDR3 amino acids: CASRRTAGAPDYEQYF. Written as DNA, the CDR3 is TGCGCCAGCAGACGTACGGCAGGGGCCCCTGACTACGAGCAGTACTTC.

The CDR3 bases are TGCGCCAGCAGCCAATCTGGGGAGGGGGGCACTGAAGCTTTCTTT. Encoded protein: CASSQSGEGGTEAFF. This chain connects TRBV4-1 to TRBJ1-1; D is possibly TRBD1 (6 bases). Germline V gives CDR1 MGHRA, CDR2 YSYEKL. V gave up 2 bases and J gave up 4 bases, with 14 bases separating them. This CDR3 has 15 amino acids.

This clonotype occurred many times. The chain couples TRBV4-2 to TRBJ2-5; maybe TRBD2 (5 bases). Germline V gene lookup returns CDR1 LGHNA and CDR2 YNFKEQ. The CDR3 length is 14 residues. The V and J ends lost 0 bases and 9 bases respectively, with 14 bases between them. This CDR3 reads CASSQDKAGNAQYF. The CDR3 DNA reads as TGTGCCAGCAGCCAAGATAAAGCCGGGAATGCCCAGTACTTC.

This clonotype was seen at least ten times. V is TRBV5-1 and J is TRBJ2-3; D gene uncertain. The V gene lost 1 base and the J gene lost 2 bases, with 5 bases spanning the gap. Germline values: CDR1 SGHRS, CDR2 YFSETQ. The CDR3 is made up of 13 amino acids. CDR3 sequence (DNA): TGCGCCAGCAGCTTGACAGTCACAGATACGCAGTATTTT. As protein: CASSLTVTDTQYF.

This clonotype was picked up a small number of times. The chain uses TRBV6-5 and TRBJ2-7; D possibly corresponds to TRBD2 (6 bases). V dropped 0 bases and J dropped 3 bases, with 15 bases sitting between them. The CDR3 has 16 amino acids. The germline gives CDR1 MNHEY, CDR2 SVGAGI. The CDR3 coding sequence is TGTGCCAGCAGTTACTCGGGGGGTAGGGGATTCTACGAGCAGTACTTC. Protein: CASSYSGGRGFYEQYF.

The V gene is TRBV20-1, the J gene TRBJ1-2, with D possibly TRBD1 on 6 matching bases. V was trimmed by 5 bases and J by 0 bases, leaving 10 bases between them. The CDR3 covers 13 residues. From germline, CDR1 is DFQATT and CDR2 SNEGSKA (reference sequence). The CDR3: CSALYRANYGYTF. CDR3 in DNA: TGCAGTGCTCTATACAGGGCTAACTATGGCTACACCTTC.

V gene TRBV24-1 combines with J gene TRBJ1-5; 9 nucleotides agree with TRBD1. The CDR3 totals 16 residues. Germline V CDR1 and CDR2: KGHDR, SFDVKD. The J segment lost 7 bases and the V segment lost 3 bases, leaving 9 bases of the junction unmatched. CDR3 nucleotides: TGTGCCACCAGTGATACACGGACAGGGGCAGGGCAGCCCCAGCATTTT. Residues: CATSDTRTGAGQPQHF.

This clonotype was seen only a few times. The chain joins TRBV12-3 or TRBV12-4 to TRBJ1-3, with D unresolved. The CDR3 consists of 12 residues. Trimming stripped 7 bases from V and 9 bases from J, with 13 bases between. The CDR3 here is CASNERTATIYF. The CDR3 DNA sequence: TGTGCCAGCAATGAAAGGACGGCCACCATATATTTT.

The V and J genes are TRBV28 and TRBJ1-4, with 7 bases identical to TRBD1. V gave up 6 bases and J gave up 16 bases; unmatched junction bases: 5. The germline CDR1 and CDR2 sequences are MDHEN and SYDVKM. The CDR3 length is 10 residues. Written as DNA, the CDR3 is TGTGCCAGCAGCCTCAGGGGGAGGTTTTTT. Its translation is CASSLRGRFF.

V is TRBV7-2 and J is TRBJ2-5, with D unresolved. This CDR3 has 14 residues. Germline V gene lookup returns CDR1 SGHTA and CDR2 FQGNSA. Trimming took off 0 bases at V and 2 bases at J, with 7 bases between the two ends. The chain's CDR3 is CASSLASLQETQYF. As DNA, the CDR3 is TGTGCCAGCAGCTTAGCTAGCCTACAAGAGACCCAGTACTTC.

This clonotype was detected only a few times. V gene TRBV11-2 combines with J gene TRBJ2-7, with D possibly called TRBD1 or TRBD2 (6 bases each). Trimming pared 0 bases from V and 1 base from J, leaving 19 bases between. The germline gives CDR1 SGHAT, CDR2 FQNNGV. The CDR3 length is 18 residues. The CDR3 DNA reads TGTGCCAGCAGCTTAGAGGGGGGCGAGGGGCGCCTATCCTACGAGCAGTACTTC. Translated, it gives CASSLEGGEGRLSYEQYF. Together with reference TRBV11-2 and TRBJ2-7, the CDR3 gives the full variable domain: EAGVAQSPRYKIIEKRQSVAFWCNPISGHATLYWYQQILGQGPKLLIQFQNNGVVDDSQLPKDRFSAERLKGVDSTLKIQPAKLEDSAVYLCASSLEGGEGRLSYEQYFGPGTRLTVT.

This clonotype was seen a handful of times. CDR3 in amino acids: CASSQDPGIKPHEQFF. The CDR3 DNA follows: TGCGCCAGCAGCCAAGATCCAGGCATCAAGCCCCATGAGCAGTTCTTC. The rearrangement uses TRBV4-3 and TRBJ2-1; D gene uncertain. Looked up from germline, CDR1 is LGHNA and CDR2 is YSLEER. CDR3 size: 16 residues. V lost 0 bases and J 8 bases, leaving 17 bases between the germline ends.

This clonotype was seen only a few times. The chain is built from TRBV5-1 and TRBJ2-7; tentatively, D is TRBD1 or TRBD2 (6 bases each). Trimming removed 0 bases from V and 3 bases from J, with 22 bases in between. Germline loops: CDR1 SGHRS, CDR2 YFSETQ. The CDR3 extends over 18 amino acids. The CDR3 here is CASSLAPGGLFDLYEQYF. CDR3 sequence (DNA): TGCGCCAGCAGCTTGGCCCCCGGGGGCCTATTCGACCTCTACGAGCAGTACTTC.

This clonotype was seen a few times. This chain links TRBV6-5 with TRBJ2-1, with 11 bases lining up with TRBD2. V shed 4 bases and J 8 bases; nucleotides not matched to a gene: 4. This CDR3 comprises 14 residues. Germline V gene lookup returns CDR1 MNHEY and CDR2 SVGAGI. The CDR3 DNA is TGTGCCAGCAGTTCTAGCGGGAGGTGGGATGAGCAGTTCTTC. Its translation: CASSSSGRWDEQFF.

The genes are TRBV20-1 and TRBJ2-7, with TRBD2 matching 7 bases. V shed 3 bases and J 3 bases; nucleotides not matched to a gene: 5. Looked up from germline, CDR1 is DFQATT and CDR2 is SNEGSKA (reference sequence). There are 13 residues in the CDR3. CDR3 loop: CSASPRGVYEQYF. CDR3 nucleotides: TGCAGTGCTAGTCCCCGGGGGGTCTACGAGCAGTACTTC.

The DNA for the CDR3 is TGCAGTGCCGGGACTAGCGAGGCAGATACGCAGTATTTT. Residues: CSAGTSEADTQYF. The chain couples TRBV20-1 to TRBJ2-3, with 10 bases matching TRBD2. J lost 4 bases, V lost 6 bases, and 4 bases had no gene match. CDR3 size: 13 residues. Germline V gives CDR1 DFQATT, CDR2 SNEGSKA (reference sequence).

As concerns this clonotype: A read error is possible here, since a much larger clone lies one base away. The chain couples TRBV7-2 to TRBJ2-3; 7 positions match TRBD2. Germline CDR1 SGHTA, CDR2 FQGNSA. The CDR3 is made up of 15 amino acids. The CDR3 DNA is TGTGCCAGCAGCTCCCGGAGCGGGATGCTGGGTACGGAGTATTTT. Amino acid sequence: CASSSRSGMLGTEYF.

This clonotype appeared a few times. The CDR3 region is CSVDGGFASTEAFF. The CDR3 coding sequence is TGCAGCGTTGATGGGGGGTTTGCTAGCACTGAAGCTTTCTTT. The V call is TRBV29-1, the J call TRBJ1-1, with D perhaps TRBD1 (5 bases). The CDR3 consists of 14 residues. Germline CDR1 is SQVTM and CDR2 is ANQGSEA. V was pared by 3 bases and J by 4 bases, with 15 bases between.

This clonotype was seen ten or more times. This sequence joins TRBV5-5 and TRBJ1-1; D is ambiguous. Germline-derived CDR1 and CDR2 are SGHKS and YYEKEE (reference sequence). This CDR3 has 14 amino acids. Trimming took off 2 bases at V and 5 bases at J, with 13 bases between the two ends. The CDR3 is CASSFGPQGTEAFF. CDR3 nucleotide sequence: TGTGCCAGCAGCTTCGGACCCCAAGGGACTGAAGCTTTCTTT.

The rearrangement joins TRBV28 to TRBJ2-7, with TRBD2 identical over 9 bases. This CDR3 is built from 15 residues. The V and J ends lost 6 bases and 4 bases, in that order; junction bases with no gene match: 10. Looked up from germline, CDR1 is MDHEN and CDR2 is SYDVKM. CDR3 nucleotide sequence: TGTGCCAGCAGCACTATTAGCGGGAGCGAGTACGAGCAGTACTTC. Its protein product is CASSTISGSEYEQYF. The full variable domain, rest sourced from reference TRBV28 and TRBJ2-7, is DVKVTQSSRYLVKRTGEKVFLECVQDMDHENMFWYRQDPGLGLRLIYFSYDVKMKEKGDIPEGYSVSREKKERFSLILESASTNQTSMYLCASSTISGSEYEQYFGPGTRLTVT.

This clonotype was seen a few times. V and J are TRBV25-1 and TRBJ2-7; possible D gene TRBD1, 5 bases. Looked up from germline, CDR1 is MGHDK and CDR2 is SYGVNS. Trimming removed 4 bases from V and 4 bases from J, with 14 bases in between. CDR3 length: 14 residues. Written as DNA, the CDR3 is TGTGCCAGCAGTGGAGGACACCTGACTTACGAGCAGTACTTC. Translation gives CASSGGHLTYEQYF.

Regarding this clonotype: Since a much larger clone is just one base distant, this may be a read error. This sequence joins TRBV12-3 or TRBV12-4 and TRBJ2-2; TRBD2 is a possible D gene (5 bases). The CDR3 has 16 residues. Trimming removed 5 bases at V and 5 bases at J, with 18 bases between. The CDR3 bases are TGTGCCAGCAGTCCGCCGAGGGTGAGGGTTACCGGGGAGCTGTTTTTT. Translation gives CASSPPRVRVTGELFF.